These T cell receptor beta chains were read from a single sample in a study of radiotherapy plus CTLA-4 blockade in lung cancer. Some clones are missing from TCRdb's copy, which holds only in-frame ones; the method was immunoSEQ multiplex PCR. The table shows approximately 80,000 clones, with roughly 74% occurring only once. The sample was peripheral blood, taken from a patient treated with radiotherapy plus ipilimumab. These TCRs come from a human donor with non-small cell lung cancer whose response to radiotherapy plus ipilimumab could not be evaluated. CDR3s include the opening cysteine and the closing phenylalanine or tryptophan. D genes are given only for firm matches. The listing skips clone size in some rows; elsewhere it reads once, few, many or a size class.

v_gene,j_gene,abundance,d_gene,CDR3nt,CDR3aa
TRBV27,TRBJ2-7,once,TRBD2,TGTGCCAGCAGTCCCATTAGCGGGGGGGCCGCCTACGAGCAGTACTTC,CASSPISGGAAYEQYF
TRBV11-3,TRBJ2-1,few,TRBD2,TGTGCCAGCAGCTTAGCGGGAGGCTCCTACAATGAGCAGTTCTTC,CASSLAGGSYNEQFF
TRBV30,TRBJ2-2,NA,TRBD1,TGTGCCTGGAGGACAGGGACGAACACCGGGGAGCTGTTTTTT,CAWRTGTNTGELFF
TRBV30,TRBJ2-3,NA,NA,TGTGCCGGCCACCCTCATAGCACAGATACGCAGTATTTT,CAGHPHSTDTQYF
TRBV5-5,TRBJ2-5,few,NA,TGTGCCAGCAGCCTTTGGGGTACAGGGGAGGTTAGAGAGACCCAGTACTTC,CASSLWGTGEVRETQYF
TRBV2,TRBJ2-7,NA,NA,TGTGCCAGCAGCATACTCTGGGGAGGCAAATCCGAGCAGTACTTC,CASSILWGGKSEQYF
TRBV7-8,TRBJ1-4,NA,TRBD1,TGTGCCAGCAGCTTAGCGGGGCAGGGGGCGCGGAAACTGTTTTTT,CASSLAGQGARKLFF
TRBV11-2,TRBJ1-1,once,NA,TGTGCCAGCAGCTTAGTAGGAGGCACTGAAGCTTTCTTT,CASSLVGGTEAFF
TRBV30,TRBJ2-3,NA,TRBD2,TGTGCCTGGAGTGTACGTGGTAGCGGGAGGGCCTGGAAGACAGATACGCAGTATTTT,CAWSVRGSGRAWKTDTQYF
TRBV7-3,TRBJ2-1,NA,TRBD2,TGTGCCAGCAGCTCGCATAGCGGGAGCTACAATGAGCAGTTCTTC,CASSSHSGSYNEQFF